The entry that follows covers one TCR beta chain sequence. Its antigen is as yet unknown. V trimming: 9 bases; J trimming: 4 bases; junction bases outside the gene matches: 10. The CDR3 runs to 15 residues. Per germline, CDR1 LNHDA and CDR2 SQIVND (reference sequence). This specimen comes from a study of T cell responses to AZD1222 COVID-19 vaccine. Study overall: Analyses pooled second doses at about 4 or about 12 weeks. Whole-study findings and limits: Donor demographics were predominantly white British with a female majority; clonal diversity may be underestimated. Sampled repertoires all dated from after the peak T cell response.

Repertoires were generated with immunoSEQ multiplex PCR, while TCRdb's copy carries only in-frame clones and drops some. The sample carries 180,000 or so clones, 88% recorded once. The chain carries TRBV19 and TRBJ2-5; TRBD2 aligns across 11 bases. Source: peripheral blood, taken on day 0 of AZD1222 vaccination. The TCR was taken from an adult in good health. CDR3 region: CASTWTLAGGETQYF. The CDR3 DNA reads TGTGCCAGCACCTGGACTCTAGCGGGGGGAGAGACCCAGTACTTC.